Listed here are 2 T cell receptor beta chains from one sample, sequenced in a study of blood T cell repertoires in COVID-19. TCRdb keeps only in-frame clones here, not all; method: immunoSEQ multiplex PCR. The table lists approximately 300,000 clones, approximately 87% of them singletons, with roughly 4.1% in the top ten. The sample comprised peripheral blood. All receptors derive from a woman between 45 and 60 years old with active or convalescent COVID-19.

V is TRBV2 and J is TRBJ1-4; no clear D. This CDR3 is built from 14 residues. Germline-derived CDR1 and CDR2 are SNHLY and FYNNEI. Deletions cut 3 bases from V and 7 bases from J, with 12 bases between. In DNA, the CDR3 is TGTGCCAGCAGTGAGCAAAGCGCGGGTGAAAAACTGTTTTTT. Protein sequence: CASSEQSAGEKLFF.

The chain joins TRBV3-1 (or the pseudogene TRBV3-2) to TRBJ2-5, with TRBD2 matching over 9 bases. From germline, CDR1 is LGHDT and CDR2 YNNKEL (reference sequence). The CDR3 is made up of 17 amino acids. With V trimmed by 4 bases and J by 5 bases, 14 bases remained unmatched. In nucleotides, the CDR3 is TGTGCCAGCAGCCCCTCTAGCGGGGTAGGAGCAATTGAGACCCAGTACTTC. As protein: CASSPSSGVGAIETQYF.